The 7 T cell receptor beta chains reported below all come from one sample, sequenced in a study of vaccination and CD4 T cells after COVID-19. Treatment described: approximately nine-day PBMC culture with coronavirus spike peptide pools or control peptides (ViraFEST assay). These receptors' antigens are unknown. Cultured CD4+ T-cell DNA underwent Oncomine TCR Beta short-read sequencing. TCRdb processed the PCR reads anew with MiXCR; each CDR3 protein has one entry. The repertoire consists of fewer than 15,000 distinct CDR3 sequences, with about 61% occurring once and the leading ten covering about 7.1%. The sample was CD4+ T cells from blood, cultured in vitro, taken before SARS-CoV-2 vaccination. These receptors originate from a human donor who had recovered from COVID-19.

V gene TRBV19 combines with J gene TRBJ2-7, with a possible D match to TRBD1 (6 bases). The CDR3 totals 12 residues. The germline V gene encodes CDR1 LNHDA and CDR2 SQIVND (reference sequence). Trimming removed 3 bases at V and 6 bases at J, with 9 bases between. CDR3 residues: CASSILRGEQYF. CDR3 sequence (DNA): TGTGCCAGTAGTATCCTCAGGGGCGAGCAGTACTTC.

The rearrangement uses TRBV6-1 and TRBJ1-1; D gene uncertain. Trimming shortened V by 7 bases and J by 7 bases, and 19 bases separated the two germline ends. CDR1 is MNHNS, CDR2 SASEGT, per germline. The CDR3 is made up of 14 amino acids. In DNA form, the CDR3 reads TGTGCCAGCAATATCGAGGCCTACATAGGTGAAGCTTTCTTT. This gives the protein CASNIEAYIGEAFF.

The chain couples TRBV7-2 to TRBJ2-2, with a weak D call TRBD2 (5 bases). Trimming shortened V by 10 bases and J by 1 base, and 19 bases separated the two germline ends. Germline CDR1 reads SGHTA; CDR2 reads FQGNSA. The CDR3 consists of 16 residues. CDR3 sequence (DNA): TGTGCCACCCCAATAGAGCGGAACAAGAACACCGGGGAGCTGTTTTTT. Translation gives CATPIERNKNTGELFF.

This clonotype was seen a few times. The genes are TRBV6-1 and TRBJ1-5, with 7 bases aligning to TRBD1. V shed 5 bases, J shed 3 bases, and the junction held 4 bases outside the gene matches. CDR1 is MNHNS, CDR2 SASEGT, per germline. The CDR3 covers 14 residues. CDR3 nucleotide sequence: TGTGCCAGCAGTACCGACAGGGTCAATCAGCCCCAGCATTTT. It encodes CASSTDRVNQPQHF.

The table lists this clonotype with a count of one. The CDR3 loop is CAIRESLANTEAFF. CDR3 DNA sequence: TGTGCCATCAGAGAGAGTCTGGCGAACACTGAAGCTTTCTTT. V and J are TRBV10-3 and TRBJ1-1, with no clear D. This CDR3 has 14 residues. V was pared by 6 bases and J by 1 base, with 12 bases between. Germline values: CDR1 ENHRY, CDR2 SYGVKD.

The rearrangement joins TRBV5-8 to TRBJ2-3, with a possible D match to TRBD1 (6 bases). The CDR3 loop spans 13 amino acids. Trimming took off 5 bases at V and 6 bases at J, with 13 bases between the two ends. Germline V CDR1 and CDR2: SGHTS, YDEGEE. The CDR3 DNA sequence: TGTGCCAGCAGGTTTACAGGGTCGGATACGCAGTATTTT. It is translated as CASRFTGSDTQYF.

This chain links TRBV19 with TRBJ2-5; 9 bases match TRBD2. The length of the CDR3 is 14 residues. The germline gives CDR1 LNHDA, CDR2 SQIVND (reference sequence). The ends lost 4 bases at V and 4 bases at J; junction bases unmatched: 4. Here the CDR3 DNA reads TGTGCCAGTAGTAGAGGACTAGCGCGAGAGACCCAGTACTTC. Protein: CASSRGLARETQYF.